A single sample is the source of the 24 T cell receptor beta chains below, sequenced in a study of patients and donors after allogeneic stem cell transplantation. Each CDR3 protein gets one entry after TCRdb re-called the RT-PCR reads with MiXCR. The sample yields about 960,000 distinct CDR3 sequences, 15% to 20% seen once. The specimen was blood, either unsorted or a sorted T cell fraction (not recorded which). The receptors derive from a human donor who was either an allogeneic HSCT recipient or a stem cell or donor lymphocyte infusion donor (not recorded which). It is not recorded whose cells these are; they may come from a transplant donor.

This clonotype was seen a handful of times. The rearrangement joins TRBV7-8 to TRBJ1-5; perhaps TRBD1 as D (5 bases). V was shortened by 5 bases and J by 3 bases, with 14 bases between the two germline ends. CDR1 is SGHVS, CDR2 FQNEAQ, per germline. This CDR3 region has 15 residues. The CDR3 coding sequence is TGTGCCAGCAGCCAGATGGGGCAGTTCAATCAGCCCCAGCATTTT. It translates to CASSQMGQFNQPQHF.

This clonotype appeared a few times. The chain has TRBV24-1 and TRBJ1-5; possible D gene TRBD1, 5 bases. This CDR3 is 14 amino acids long. Trimming pared 4 bases from V and 6 bases from J, leaving 12 bases between. The V gene's germline CDR1 is KGHDR and CDR2 SFDVKD. The CDR3 protein is CATSDRERFQPQHF. DNA of the CDR3: TGTGCCACCAGTGACAGGGAACGATTTCAGCCCCAGCATTTT.

This clonotype was picked up a small number of times. The V and J genes are TRBV6-1 and TRBJ1-2; TRBD1 might be the D (6 bases). The V gene's germline CDR1 is MNHNS and CDR2 SASEGT. The CDR3 extends over 17 amino acids. Between the trimmed V and J ends, which lost 6 bases and 8 bases, there was a span of 28 bases. The CDR3 here is CASRPSSDTGRSPGYTF. CDR3 sequence (DNA): TGTGCCAGCAGACCCTCATCAGACACAGGGAGGTCCCCAGGCTACACCTTC.

A few counts support this clonotype. The gene calls are TRBV7-8 and TRBJ1-3; possible D gene TRBD1, 5 bases. The length of the CDR3 is 15 residues. Germline V gives CDR1 SGHVS, CDR2 FQNEAQ. The ends were cut back, 5 bases at V and 0 bases at J, with 11 bases in the middle. The CDR3 DNA sequence: TGTGCCAGCAGCCCTCAGACAGTCTCTGGAAACACCATATATTTT. Amino acids: CASSPQTVSGNTIYF.

V is TRBV5-1 and J is TRBJ2-6; 8 nucleotides line up with TRBD1. The CDR3 loop spans 17 amino acids. Germline V CDR1 and CDR2: SGHRS, YFSETQ. With V trimmed by 1 base and J by 2 bases, 5 bases remained unmatched. In nucleotides, the CDR3 is TGCGCCAGCAGCTTGACAGGGGGGATTCCTGGGGCCAACGTCCTGACTTTC. It specifies CASSLTGGIPGANVLTF. The complete variable domain, with remaining parts taken from reference TRBV5-1 and TRBJ2-6, reads KAGVTQTPRYLIKTRGQQVTLSCSPISGHRSVSWYQQTPGQGLQFLFEYFSETQRNKGNFPGRFSGRQFSNSRSEMNVSTLELGDSALYLCASSLTGGIPGANVLTFGAGSRLTVL.

This chain connects TRBV24-1 to TRBJ2-4; D not resolved. Germline V gene sequence: CDR1 KGHDR, CDR2 SFDVKD. The CDR3 has 15 amino acids. The V end was cut by 8 bases, the J end by 2 bases, with 15 bases between. For the CDR3, the DNA is TGTGCCACCAACCGTCGATGGCTAACCAAAAACATTCAGTACTTC. Residues: CATNRRWLTKNIQYF.

This clonotype was recorded a few times. The gene calls are TRBV27 and TRBJ1-4; D call uncertain. The CDR3 spans 15 residues. Germline loops: CDR1 MNHEY, CDR2 SMNVEV (reference sequence). V was pared by 1 base and J by 3 bases, with 9 bases between. This CDR3 reads CASSLFWSANEKLFF. The CDR3 DNA is TGTGCCAGCAGTTTATTTTGGAGTGCTAATGAAAAACTGTTTTTT.

This clonotype was counted only a few times. The rearrangement uses TRBV10-3 and TRBJ2-1, with 14 bases matching TRBD2. The germline CDR1 and CDR2 sequences are ENHRY and SYGVKD. The CDR3 loop spans 13 amino acids. After removal of 11 bases from V and 9 bases from J, the junction contained 6 bases not matched to a gene. The CDR3 loop is CAVGTSGSGEQFF. Written as DNA, the CDR3 is TGTGCCGTCGGGACTAGCGGGAGTGGTGAGCAGTTCTTC.

The CDR3 here is CASSSEAGGAFF. In nucleotides, the CDR3 is TGTGCCAGCAGCTCAGAGGCGGGGGGTGCTTTCTTC. The rearrangement joins TRBV12-3 or TRBV12-4 to TRBJ2-1; 8 nucleotides align to TRBD2. Trimming at V came to 6 bases and at J to 16 bases, leaving 11 bases not matched to a gene. The CDR3 has 12 residues.

The chain recombines TRBV11-2 with TRBJ2-1; 7 bases map to TRBD2. The germline gives CDR1 SGHAT, CDR2 FQNNGV. The CDR3 spans 14 residues. V shed 6 bases and J 5 bases; nucleotides not matched to a gene: 7. The chain's CDR3 is CASRGPSGNNEQFF. CDR3 nucleotide sequence: TGTGCCAGCAGGGGGCCTAGCGGTAACAATGAGCAGTTCTTC.

The V gene is TRBV3-1, the J gene TRBJ1-4; 9 nucleotides agree with TRBD1. This CDR3 contains 15 residues. Trimming cost V 4 bases and J 2 bases; bases outside gene matches: 2. Germline lookup yields CDR1 LGHDT and CDR2 YNNKEL (reference sequence). The CDR3 bases are TGTGCCAGCAGCCGGGACAGGGATACTAATGAAAAACTGTTTTTT. Its translation is CASSRDRDTNEKLFF.

This clonotype was detected a few times. The V call is TRBV27, the J call TRBJ1-1; D call uncertain. The germline gives CDR1 MNHEY, CDR2 SMNVEV (reference sequence). V gave up 7 bases and J gave up 0 bases, with 9 bases separating them. This CDR3 region has 13 residues. CDR3 protein: CASKGGMNTEAFF. The CDR3 bases are TGTGCCAGCAAAGGCGGGATGAACACTGAAGCTTTCTTT.

In its sample, this clonotype was seen a few times. This chain links TRBV4-3 with TRBJ1-2; D is unresolved. The CDR3 length is 14 residues. V was cut by 0 bases and J by 3 bases, with 8 bases left in between. Germline-derived CDR1 and CDR2 are LGHNA and YSLEER. In DNA form, the CDR3 reads TGCGCCAGCAGCCAAGATCGCACGGACTATGGCTACACCTTC. As protein: CASSQDRTDYGYTF.

This clonotype was counted a few times. The chain has TRBV4-1 and TRBJ1-3; D is unresolved. The CDR3 runs 12 residues. The germline V gene has CDR1 MGHRA and CDR2 YSYEKL. V was shortened by 5 bases and J by 3 bases, with 5 bases between the two germline ends. The CDR3 reads CASSKIGNTIYF. CDR3 DNA: TGCGCCAGCAGCAAGATTGGAAACACCATATATTTT.

This clonotype has more than one count but fewer than ten. The chain couples TRBV28 to TRBJ1-2; 7 bases fit TRBD1. Trimming cost V 6 bases and J 4 bases; bases outside gene matches: 8. Germline CDR1 and CDR2: MDHEN and SYDVKM. The CDR3 is 14 amino acids. CDR3 nucleotides: TGTGCCAGCAGCCATCGACAGGGATCCTATGGCTACACCTTC. Translated: CASSHRQGSYGYTF.

In this sample, this clonotype turned up a few times. The chain employs TRBV20-1 and TRBJ2-2; TRBD2 might be the D (5 bases). The CDR3 is 14 residues long. Germline-derived CDR1 and CDR2 are DFQATT and SNEGSKA (reference sequence). The germline V and J ends were trimmed by 3 bases and 7 bases, with 15 bases remaining between them. This CDR3 reads CSASSPLASGELFF. The CDR3 bases are TGCAGTGCTAGTTCGCCTCTAGCAAGCGGGGAGCTGTTTTTT.

The chain recombines TRBV18 with TRBJ2-5, with D perhaps matching TRBD2 (5 bases). The CDR3 sequence is 13 residues long. The V end was cut by 6 bases, the J end by 2 bases, with 10 bases between. The germline V gene has CDR1 KGHSH and CDR2 LQKENI. In DNA, the CDR3 is TGTGCCAGCTCCCGGGAACAGCAAGAGACCCAGTACTTC. Encoded protein: CASSREQQETQYF.

The sample holds many counts of this clonotype. The J gene is TRBJ1-1, the V gene TRBV29-1, with a possible D match to TRBD1 (5 bases). The CDR3 length is 12 residues. Per germline, CDR1 SQVTM and CDR2 ANQGSEA. Trimming removed 8 bases at V and 8 bases at J, with 18 bases between. The CDR3 here is CSSVSGGIEAFF. CDR3 coding DNA: TGCAGCTCCGTATCGGGGGGAATAGAAGCTTTCTTT. Together with reference TRBV29-1 and TRBJ1-1, the CDR3 gives the full variable domain: SAVISQKPSRDICQRGTSLTIQCQVDSQVTMMFWYRQQPGQSLTLIATANQGSEATYESGFVIDKFPISRPNLTFSTLTVSNMSPEDSSIYLCSSVSGGIEAFFGQGTRLTVV.

This sequence joins TRBV12-3 or TRBV12-4 and TRBJ2-1, with 8 positions matching TRBD2. The length of the CDR3 is 16 residues. V was clipped by 3 bases and J by 8 bases; unmatched bases: 12. The CDR3 spells CASSFKGTSYVYEQFF. The CDR3, as DNA: TGTGCCAGCAGTTTTAAGGGGACTAGTTATGTGTATGAGCAGTTCTTC.

In its sample, this clonotype was seen a few times. The V and J genes are TRBV20-1 and TRBJ1-3; TRBD1 might be the D (6 bases). Germline V gene sequence: CDR1 DFQATT, CDR2 SNEGSKA (reference sequence). V gave up 4 bases and J gave up 0 bases, with 13 bases separating them. This CDR3 spans 15 amino acids. This chain's CDR3 is CSATPGHSSGNTIYF. The DNA for the CDR3 is TGCAGTGCTACCCCGGGACACAGCTCTGGAAACACCATATATTTT.

This clonotype has only a few counts. The J gene is TRBJ2-7, the V gene TRBV6-2 or TRBV6-3; D not certain. This CDR3 has 16 amino acids. Per germline, CDR1 MNHEY and CDR2 SVGEGT. V was pared by 3 bases and J by 7 bases, with 22 bases between. The CDR3 nucleotides are TGTGCCAGCAGTTATCGTGTTGGTTCGAACGGGCGGGAGCAGTACTTC. It is translated as CASSYRVGSNGREQYF.

DNA for the CDR3: TGTGCCAGCAGCACGGGACAGGGGGGTGCCGGGGAGCTGTTTTTT. It is translated as CASSTGQGGAGELFF. The V call is TRBV7-9, the J call TRBJ2-2, with 11 positions matching TRBD1. CDR3 length: 15 residues. CDR1 and CDR2 (germline): SEHNR, FQNEAQ (reference sequence). The ends lost 5 bases at V and 6 bases at J; junction bases unmatched: 5.

This clonotype was seen a handful of times. This rearrangement joins TRBV5-6 to TRBJ1-1; TRBD1 agrees at 7 bases. The germline gives CDR1 SGHDT, CDR2 YYEEEE. V lost 4 bases to trimming and J lost 1 base; unmatched junction nucleotides: 13. The CDR3 is 17 residues long. The chain's CDR3 is CASSLKRQGLGNTEAFF. DNA of the CDR3: TGTGCCAGCAGCCTCAAACGACAGGGTTTGGGGAACACTGAAGCTTTCTTT.

Here the CDR3 reads CASSLQDRRNTEAFF. The CDR3 nucleotides are TGCGCCAGCAGCCTGCAGGACAGAAGGAACACTGAAGCTTTCTTT. The chain couples TRBV5-1 to TRBJ1-1, with D tentatively TRBD1 (6 bases). Per the germline V gene, CDR1 is SGHRS and CDR2 is YFSETQ. The CDR3 extends over 15 amino acids. V was trimmed by 4 bases and J by 1 base, leaving 14 bases between them.